This T cell receptor (beta chain) was documented in a study of cytomegalovirus exposure and HLA in healthy donors. Study-wide context: As an earlier analysis found, some 180 million T cells yielded about 100 million unique TCR beta sequences.

Donors sampled were nominally healthy, though unrecorded immune exposures were likely. PCR employed 60 Vbeta and 13 Jbeta primers. Per the authors' pipeline: Some 10 million of 80 million to 85 million unique TCR beta chains were shared, per a later count. Profiling relied on immunoSEQ multiplex PCR, and the TCRdb table lists in-frame clones only, not all of them. That table gives V, J and clone size, and the DNA gave D and trimming. The sample lists 65,000 to 90,000 clones, 70% to 90% seen once, with 2% in the top ten. General study results and limits: A later analysis found most CMV-associated TCR beta chains apparently HLA-restricted.

A word on this clone: The antigen is undetermined.

The origin of this receptor is a woman aged 30 to 39 in good health and CMV-seronegative. Sample: PBMCs.

Written as DNA, the CDR3 is TGTGCCAGCACCCCGAGAGGAGGGGGGGGCTATGGCTACACCTTC. Translated: CASTPRGGGGYGYTF. This chain connects TRBV6-5 to TRBJ1-2; D perhaps matches TRBD1 (6 bases). Trimming took off 7 bases at V and 4 bases at J, with 19 bases between the two ends. The CDR3 sequence is 15 residues long. Germline lookup yields CDR1 MNHEY and CDR2 SVGAGI.